This TCR beta chain comes out of a study of T-cell memory formation after mild COVID-19. Study-wide context: Largely, the TCR clusters proved donor specific.

The sample holds a few counts of this clonotype. TCRdb itself ran the 5' RACE reads through MiXCR, one entry per CDR3 protein. In the table there are 430,000 or so distinct CDR3 sequences, roughly 23% of which are singletons. Sequencing used PBMCs or a T cell subset sorted from them (not recorded which). The source is an adult woman who had mild COVID-19 (a few samples of this study predate the infection). Cell type and time point are not known.

The CDR3 loop is CSARIASGSSYNEQFF. Written as DNA, the CDR3 is TGCAGTGCTAGAATAGCTAGCGGGAGCTCCTACAATGAGCAGTTCTTC. The V call is TRBV20-1, the J call TRBJ2-1, with TRBD2 identical over 10 bases. Germline V gives CDR1 DFQATT, CDR2 SNEGSKA (reference sequence). Trimming took 2 bases from V and 0 from J; bases not matched to a gene: 4. The CDR3 runs 16 residues.